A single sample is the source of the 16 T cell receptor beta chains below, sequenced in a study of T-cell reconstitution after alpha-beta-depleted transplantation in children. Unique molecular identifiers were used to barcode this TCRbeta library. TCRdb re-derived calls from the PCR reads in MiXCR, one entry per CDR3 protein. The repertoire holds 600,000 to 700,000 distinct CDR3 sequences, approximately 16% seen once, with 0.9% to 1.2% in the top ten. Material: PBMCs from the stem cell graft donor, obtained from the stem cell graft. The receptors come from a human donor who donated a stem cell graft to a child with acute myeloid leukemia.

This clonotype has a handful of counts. The CDR3 is CAIRSPRGSTEAFF. The CDR3 region has the DNA TGTGCCATCCGATCCCCCAGGGGTAGTACTGAAGCTTTCTTT. The chain carries TRBV10-3 and TRBJ1-1, with D perhaps TRBD1 (6 bases). Trimming shortened V by 8 bases and J by 5 bases, and 18 bases separated the two germline ends. Germline V lookup: CDR1 ENHRY, CDR2 SYGVKD. This CDR3 has 14 residues.

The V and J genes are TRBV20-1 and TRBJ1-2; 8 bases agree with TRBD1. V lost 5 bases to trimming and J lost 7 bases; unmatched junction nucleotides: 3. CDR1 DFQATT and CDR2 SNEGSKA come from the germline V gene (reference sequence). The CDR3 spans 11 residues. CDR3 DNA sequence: TGCAGTGCTTCTACAGGGGGTGGCTACACCTTC. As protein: CSASTGGGYTF.

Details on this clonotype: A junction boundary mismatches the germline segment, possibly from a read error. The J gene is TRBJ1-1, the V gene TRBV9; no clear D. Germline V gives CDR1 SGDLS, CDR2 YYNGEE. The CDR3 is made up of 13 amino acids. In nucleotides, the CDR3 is TGTGCCAGCAGCCTCAGATTCAACACTGAAGCTTACTTT. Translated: CASSLRFNTEAYF.

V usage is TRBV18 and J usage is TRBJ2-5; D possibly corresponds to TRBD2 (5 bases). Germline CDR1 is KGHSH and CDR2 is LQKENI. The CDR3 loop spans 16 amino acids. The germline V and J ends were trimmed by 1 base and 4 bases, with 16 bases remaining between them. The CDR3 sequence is CASSPRERRTVETQYF. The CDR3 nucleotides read TGTGCCAGCTCACCACGGGAACGGAGGACTGTAGAGACCCAGTACTTC.

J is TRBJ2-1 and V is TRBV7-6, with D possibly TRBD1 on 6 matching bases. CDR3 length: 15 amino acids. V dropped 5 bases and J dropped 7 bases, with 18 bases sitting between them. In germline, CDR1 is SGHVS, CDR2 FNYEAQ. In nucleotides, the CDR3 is TGTGCCAGCAGCCCTACGGGACAACCGAGGAATGAGCAGTTCTTC. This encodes CASSPTGQPRNEQFF. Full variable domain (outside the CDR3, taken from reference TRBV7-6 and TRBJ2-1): GAGVSQSPRYKVTKRGQDVALRCDPISGHVSLYWYRQALGQGPEFLTYFNYEAQQDKSGLPNDRFSAERPEGSISTLTIQRTEQRDSAMYRCASSPTGQPRNEQFFGPGTRLTVL.

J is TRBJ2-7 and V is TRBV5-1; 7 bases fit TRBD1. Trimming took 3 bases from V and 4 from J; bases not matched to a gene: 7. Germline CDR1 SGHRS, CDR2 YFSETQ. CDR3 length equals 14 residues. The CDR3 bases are TGCGCCAGCAGCTGGGGGACAGTGCGGTACGAGCAGTACGTC. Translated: CASSWGTVRYEQYV.

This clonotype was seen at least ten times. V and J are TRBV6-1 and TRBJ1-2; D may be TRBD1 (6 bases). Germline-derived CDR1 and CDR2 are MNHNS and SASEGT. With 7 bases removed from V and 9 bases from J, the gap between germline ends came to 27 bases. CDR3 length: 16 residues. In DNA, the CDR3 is TGTGCCAGCACCCAGGGCCCTTTACAGGGAATAAGGAGCTACACCTTC. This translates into CASTQGPLQGIRSYTF.

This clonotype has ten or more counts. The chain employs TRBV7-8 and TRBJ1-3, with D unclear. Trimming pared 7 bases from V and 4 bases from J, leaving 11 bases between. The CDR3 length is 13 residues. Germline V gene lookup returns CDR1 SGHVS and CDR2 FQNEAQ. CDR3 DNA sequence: TGTGCCAGCACTCCTATAGGGGGAAACACCATATATTTT. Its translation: CASTPIGGNTIYF.

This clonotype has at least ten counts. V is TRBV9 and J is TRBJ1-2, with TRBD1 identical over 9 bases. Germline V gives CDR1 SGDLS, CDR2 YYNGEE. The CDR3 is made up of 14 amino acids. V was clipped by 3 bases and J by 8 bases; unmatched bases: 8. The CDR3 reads CASSAGQGWRGYTF. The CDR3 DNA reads TGTGCCAGCAGCGCGGGACAGGGATGGCGGGGCTACACCTTC.

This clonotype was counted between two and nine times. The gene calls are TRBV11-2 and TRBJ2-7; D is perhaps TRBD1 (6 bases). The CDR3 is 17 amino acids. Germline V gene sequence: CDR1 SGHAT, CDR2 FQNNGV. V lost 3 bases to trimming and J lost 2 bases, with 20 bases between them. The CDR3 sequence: CASSLFLRADSPYEQYF. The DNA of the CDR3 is TGTGCCAGCAGCTTGTTTCTAAGGGCGGACAGTCCCTACGAGCAGTACTTC.

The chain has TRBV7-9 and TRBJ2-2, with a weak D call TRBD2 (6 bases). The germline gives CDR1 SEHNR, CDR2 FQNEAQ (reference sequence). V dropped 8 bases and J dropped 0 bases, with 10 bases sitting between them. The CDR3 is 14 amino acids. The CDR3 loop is CASGLLSNTGELFF. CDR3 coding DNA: TGTGCCAGCGGACTATTATCGAACACCGGGGAGCTGTTTTTT.

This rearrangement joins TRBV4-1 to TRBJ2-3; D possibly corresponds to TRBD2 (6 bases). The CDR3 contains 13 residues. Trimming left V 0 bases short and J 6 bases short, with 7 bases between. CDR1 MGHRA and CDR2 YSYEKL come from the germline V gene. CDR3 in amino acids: CASSQEGGDTQYF. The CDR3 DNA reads TGCGCCAGCAGCCAAGAGGGGGGTGATACGCAGTATTTT.

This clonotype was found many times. CDR3: CASPKVIYEQYF. CDR3 bases: TGCGCCAGCCCGAAAGTTATCTACGAGCAGTACTTC. V usage is TRBV5-1 and J usage is TRBJ2-7; no clear D. V was trimmed by 7 bases and J by 3 bases, leaving 11 bases between them. In germline, CDR1 is SGHRS, CDR2 YFSETQ. CDR3 length: 12 residues.

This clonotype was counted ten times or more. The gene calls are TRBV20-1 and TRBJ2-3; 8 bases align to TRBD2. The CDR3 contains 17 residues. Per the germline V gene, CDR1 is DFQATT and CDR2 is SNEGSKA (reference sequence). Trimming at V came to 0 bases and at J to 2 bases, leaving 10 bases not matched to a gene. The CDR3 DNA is TGCAGTGCTAGAGATCGGGAGGGCGGGGGGTCCACAGATACGCAGTATTTT. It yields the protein CSARDREGGGSTDTQYF.

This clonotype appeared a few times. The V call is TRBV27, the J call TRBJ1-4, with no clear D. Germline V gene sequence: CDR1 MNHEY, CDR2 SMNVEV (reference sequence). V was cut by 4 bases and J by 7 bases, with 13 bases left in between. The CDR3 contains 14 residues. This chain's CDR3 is CASSSLGSGEKLFF. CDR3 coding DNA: TGTGCCAGCAGTTCACTGGGCTCGGGTGAAAAACTGTTTTTT.

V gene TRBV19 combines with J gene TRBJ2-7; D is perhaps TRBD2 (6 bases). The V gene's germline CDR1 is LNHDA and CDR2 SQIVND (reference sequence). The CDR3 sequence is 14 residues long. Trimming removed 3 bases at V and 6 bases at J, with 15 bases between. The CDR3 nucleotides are TGTGCCAGTAGTATCGGAGGGTATAGAGGCGAGCAGTACTTC. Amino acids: CASSIGGYRGEQYF.